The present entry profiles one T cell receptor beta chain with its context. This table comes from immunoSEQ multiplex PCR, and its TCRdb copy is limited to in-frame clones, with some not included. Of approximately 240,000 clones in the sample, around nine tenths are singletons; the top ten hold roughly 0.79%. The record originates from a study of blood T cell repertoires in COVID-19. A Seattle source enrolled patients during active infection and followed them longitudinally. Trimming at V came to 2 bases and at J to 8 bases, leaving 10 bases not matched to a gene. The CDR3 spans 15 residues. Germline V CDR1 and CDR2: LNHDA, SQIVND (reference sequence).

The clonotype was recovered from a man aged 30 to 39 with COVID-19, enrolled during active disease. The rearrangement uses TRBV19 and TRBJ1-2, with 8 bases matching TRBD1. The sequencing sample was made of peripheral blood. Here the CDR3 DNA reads TGTGCCAGTAGTATACCCCCAGGGGGCTCGGGCGGCTACACCTTC. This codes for CASSIPPGGSGGYTF.